The following is a TCR beta chain sequence with its context. The target antigen is unknown. This specimen belongs to a study of T cell responses to AZD1222 COVID-19 vaccine. Trimming removed 5 bases from V and 3 bases from J; junction bases left unmatched: 7. The CDR3 covers 15 residues. Germline-derived CDR1 and CDR2 are MNHEY and SVGEGT. Study-wide points: White British people made up most donors, females outnumbered males, and clonal diversity was possibly underestimated. Seropositive AZD1222 recipients at baseline numbered only 6 or 7.

Analyses pooled second doses at about 4 or about 12 weeks. Sequencing was performed with immunoSEQ multiplex PCR; in TCRdb, only in-frame clones are kept and a portion is missing. The sample has 150,000 to 200,000 clones; roughly 87% are singletons. The V and J genes are TRBV6-2 or TRBV6-3 and TRBJ2-4; 7 nucleotides agree with TRBD2. This specimen was peripheral blood, taken 28 days after the second AZD1222 dose. This TCR derives from an adult who received the AZD1222 COVID-19 vaccine. This CDR3 reads CASSGLRDYKNIQYF. In DNA form, the CDR3 reads TGTGCCAGCAGTGGACTCCGGGACTACAAAAACATTCAGTACTTC.